These 3 T cell receptor beta chains originate from one sample sequenced in a study of cytotoxic CD8 clonotypes in ibrutinib-treated CLL. Method: immunoSEQ multiplex PCR; TCRdb's copy keeps in-frame clones and lacks some. The data show approximately 210,000 clones, around 70% seen once. This specimen consisted of PBMCs, obtained after 24 months of ibrutinib treatment. The receptors were sampled from a human donor with chronic lymphocytic leukemia.

The chain recombines TRBV28 with TRBJ2-7, with unresolved D. Germline lookup yields CDR1 MDHEN and CDR2 SYDVKM. This CDR3 comprises 13 residues. Between the trimmed V and J ends, which lost 4 bases and 7 bases, there was a span of 14 bases. The CDR3 is CASSSRLPEEQYF. In DNA form, the CDR3 reads TGTGCCAGCAGTTCGCGGCTCCCGGAAGAGCAGTACTTC. The full variable domain, with the rest looked up from reference TRBV28 and TRBJ2-7, is DVKVTQSSRYLVKRTGEKVFLECVQDMDHENMFWYRQDPGLGLRLIYFSYDVKMKEKGDIPEGYSVSREKKERFSLILESASTNQTSMYLCASSSRLPEEQYFGPGTRLTVT.

This chain links TRBV5-6 with TRBJ2-1; 7 bases fit TRBD2. Trimming removed 3 bases from V and 4 bases from J; junction bases left unmatched: 7. This CDR3 region has 15 residues. Germline values: CDR1 SGHDT, CDR2 YYEEEE. CDR3: CASSWGLPVYNEQFF. The CDR3 DNA follows: TGTGCCAGCAGCTGGGGACTACCTGTTTACAATGAGCAGTTCTTC.

This clone was seen a handful of times. The chain is built from TRBV7-6 and TRBJ2-2, with 7 bases that match TRBD1. From germline, CDR1 is SGHVS and CDR2 FNYEAQ. This CDR3 spans 15 amino acids. The junction had 2 bases not matched to a gene; V was cut back by 2 bases and J by 2 bases. The CDR3 DNA reads as TGTGCCAGCAGCTTACGACAGGGTAACACCGGGGAGCTGTTTTTT. This translates into CASSLRQGNTGELFF.